The sequence of this T cell receptor beta chain was determined in a study of shared clonotypes between healthy human individuals. The V gene end was trimmed by 3 bases and the J gene end by 3 bases; junction bases not matched to a gene: 17. This CDR3 has 18 residues. Germline loops: CDR1 SGDLS, CDR2 YYNGEE. Produced via immunoSEQ multiplex PCR; TCRdb's table is partial and in-frame only. The sample lists around 2.1 million clones, about 92% seen once, with around 1.7% in the top ten. Naive-designated CD8 cells lacked CD45RO, were positively enriched for CCR7, and omitted terminally differentiated effector memory CD45RA+ cells.

Sequenced: naive CD8+ T cells from PBMCs. This TCR was sampled from a young man in good health. Some clones in this sample may be carry-over from other donors' samples. The gene calls are TRBV9 and TRBJ1-2, with 7 bases matching TRBD1. This chain's CDR3 is CASSGPGQGEPEDYGYTF. CDR3 coding DNA: TGTGCCAGCAGCGGACCTGGCCAGGGGGAGCCAGAAGACTATGGCTACACCTTC.